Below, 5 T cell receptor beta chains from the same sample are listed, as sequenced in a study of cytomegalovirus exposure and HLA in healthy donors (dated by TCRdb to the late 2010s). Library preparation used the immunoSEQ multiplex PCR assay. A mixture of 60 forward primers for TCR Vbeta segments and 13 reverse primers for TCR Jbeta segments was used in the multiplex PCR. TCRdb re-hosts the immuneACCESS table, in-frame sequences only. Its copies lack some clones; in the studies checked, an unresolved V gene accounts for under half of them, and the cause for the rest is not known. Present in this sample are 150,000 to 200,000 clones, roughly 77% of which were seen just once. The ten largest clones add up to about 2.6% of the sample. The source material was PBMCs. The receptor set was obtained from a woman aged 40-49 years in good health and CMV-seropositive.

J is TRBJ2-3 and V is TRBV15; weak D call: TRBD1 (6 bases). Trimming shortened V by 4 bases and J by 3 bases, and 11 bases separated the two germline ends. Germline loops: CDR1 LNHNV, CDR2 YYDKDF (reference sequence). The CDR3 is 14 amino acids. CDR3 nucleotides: TGTGCCACCAGCACTCGAGGGGGAACAGATACGCAGTATTTT. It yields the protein CATSTRGGTDTQYF. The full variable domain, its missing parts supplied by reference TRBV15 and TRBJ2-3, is DAMVIQNPRYQVTQFGKPVTLSCSQTLNHNVMYWYQQKSSQAPKLLFHYYDKDFNNEADTPDNFQSRRPNTSFCFLDIRSPGLGDTAMYLCATSTRGGTDTQYFGPGTRLTVL.

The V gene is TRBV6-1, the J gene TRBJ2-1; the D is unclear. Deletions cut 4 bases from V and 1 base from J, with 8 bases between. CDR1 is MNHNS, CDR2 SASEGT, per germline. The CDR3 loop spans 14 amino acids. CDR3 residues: CASSGARSYNEQFF. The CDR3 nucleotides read TGTGCCAGCAGTGGGGCGCGTTCCTACAATGAGCAGTTCTTC.

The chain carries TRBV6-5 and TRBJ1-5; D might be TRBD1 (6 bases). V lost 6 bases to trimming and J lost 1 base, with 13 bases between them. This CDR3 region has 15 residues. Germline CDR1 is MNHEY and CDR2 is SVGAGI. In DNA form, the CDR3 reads TGTGCCAGCAGCGATTTTCAGGGGAGCAATCAGCCCCAGCATTTT. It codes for CASSDFQGSNQPQHF.

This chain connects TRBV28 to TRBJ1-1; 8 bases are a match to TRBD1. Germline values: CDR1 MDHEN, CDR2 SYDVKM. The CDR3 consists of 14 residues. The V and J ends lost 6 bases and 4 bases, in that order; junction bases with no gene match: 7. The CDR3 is CASRDGQGSTEAFF. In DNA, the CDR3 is TGTGCCAGCAGGGACGGACAGGGAAGCACTGAAGCTTTCTTT.

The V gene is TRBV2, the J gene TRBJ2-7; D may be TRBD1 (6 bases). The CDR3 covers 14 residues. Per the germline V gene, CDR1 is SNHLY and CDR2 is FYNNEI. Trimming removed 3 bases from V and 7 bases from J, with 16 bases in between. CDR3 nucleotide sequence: TGTGCCAGCAGTGAGCGGACAGCCTCAGGGGAGCAGTACTTC. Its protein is CASSERTASGEQYF.